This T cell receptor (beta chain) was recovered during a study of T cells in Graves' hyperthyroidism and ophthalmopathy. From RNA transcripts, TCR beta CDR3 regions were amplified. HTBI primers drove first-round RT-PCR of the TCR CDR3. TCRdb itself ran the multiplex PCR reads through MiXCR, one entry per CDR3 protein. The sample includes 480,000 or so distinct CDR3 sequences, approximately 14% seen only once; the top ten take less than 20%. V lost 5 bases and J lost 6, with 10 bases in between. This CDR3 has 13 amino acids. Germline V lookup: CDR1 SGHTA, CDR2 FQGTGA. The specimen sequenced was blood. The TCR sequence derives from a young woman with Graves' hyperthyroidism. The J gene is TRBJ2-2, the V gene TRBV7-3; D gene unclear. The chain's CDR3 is CASSRVKAGELFF. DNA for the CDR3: TGTGCCAGCAGCAGGGTTAAGGCCGGGGAGCTGTTTTTT.